The text below deals with one T cell receptor (beta chain). Its target is not known. The data derive from a study of blood T cells in healthy people across ages. Study results and caveats: In older individuals, TCR beta diversity per million T cells was lower, falling roughly linearly with age. Unsorted PBMC input precluded a conclusive naive versus antigen-experienced comparison.

Germline values: CDR1 SGHTA, CDR2 FQGTGA. The CDR3 contains 16 residues. For the second PCR, which ran for about 7 to 12 cycles, a sample-barcoded 5' primer and a J-beta primer mix were used. One entry per CDR3 protein, called by TCRdb with MiXCR from the 5' RACE reads. The sample lists approximately 800,000 distinct CDR3 sequences, just under 25% seen once, with under 4% in the top ten. This same sample was also taken into another study, of T cells of mothers and their children. That study adds: Study donors consisted of a few healthy Caucasian mothers and their six children.

The chain links TRBV7-3 to TRBJ2-5; D could derive from TRBD1 or TRBD2 (7 bases each). The DNA end is more similar to TRBJ2-1, so the J call may be wrong. The specimen sequenced was blood. The clonotype was recovered from a boy aged 5-17 years in good health. DNA of the CDR3: TGTGCCAGCAGCCCTATTCAGGGGGGGACCTACAATGAGCAGTTCTTC. Protein sequence: CASSPIQGGTYNEQFF.